The 7 T cell receptor beta chains below come from one sample, sequenced in a study of blood T cell repertoires in COVID-19. Repertoires were generated with immunoSEQ multiplex PCR, while TCRdb's copy carries only in-frame clones and drops some. Here the sample spans some 31,000 clones, around 85% being singletons. The sample taken for sequencing was peripheral blood. The source is a human donor with acute or convalescent COVID-19. The donor label of this sample is uncertain.

This clone occurred a few times. This chain uses TRBV7-6 with TRBJ1-3; D may be TRBD1 (5 bases). Germline V gene lookup returns CDR1 SGHVS and CDR2 FNYEAQ. Trimming pared 5 bases from V and 1 base from J, leaving 12 bases between. The CDR3 has 15 amino acids. The CDR3 is CASSRTQGSGNTIYF. CDR3 DNA: TGTGCCAGCAGCCGCACTCAGGGATCTGGAAACACCATATATTTT.

CDR3 nucleotides: TGTGCTAGTGGTTTGAGACTCGACAGAACCTCTGGAAACACCATATATTTT. It translates to CASGLRLDRTSGNTIYF. The chain carries TRBV12-5 and TRBJ1-3; tentative D call: TRBD1 (5 bases). The CDR3 length is 17 residues. The germline V gene has CDR1 LGHNT and CDR2 FRNRAP. Trimming pared 2 bases from V and 0 bases from J, leaving 14 bases between.

This clone was seen only a few times. This sequence joins TRBV27 and TRBJ2-2; D remains ambiguous. The CDR3 totals 14 residues. CDR1 MNHEY and CDR2 SMNVEV come from the germline V gene (reference sequence). The V gene lost 4 bases and the J gene lost 5 bases, with 11 bases spanning the gap. The CDR3 DNA follows: TGTGCCAGCAGTTCAATGGTCGGTACCGGGGAGCTGTTTTTT. As protein: CASSSMVGTGELFF.

CDR3: CASSQEEGNTEAFF. The CDR3 coding sequence is TGTGCCAGCAGCCAAGAAGAGGGGAACACTGAAGCTTTCTTT. V and J are TRBV3-1 (or the pseudogene TRBV3-2) and TRBJ1-1; no clear D gene. Trimming pared 0 bases from V and 1 base from J, leaving 6 bases between. CDR3 length: 14 amino acids. The V gene's germline CDR1 is LGHDT and CDR2 YNNKEL (reference sequence).

The chain joins TRBV5-6 to TRBJ1-2; D not certain. V lost 4 bases to trimming and J lost 3 bases, with 7 bases between them. The CDR3 runs to 12 residues. Per the germline V gene, CDR1 is SGHDT and CDR2 is YYEEEE. In nucleotides, the CDR3 is TGTGCCAGCAGCCCCGGGGACTATGGCTACACCTTC. It codes for CASSPGDYGYTF.

The genes are TRBV7-9 and TRBJ1-1; 10 bases fit TRBD1. J was trimmed by 1 base and V by 5 bases; bases with no gene match: 13. CDR1 and CDR2 from the germline V gene are SEHNR and FQNEAQ (reference sequence). The CDR3 length is 18 residues. CDR3 residues: CASSGKFPGDRGNTEAFF. In nucleotides, the CDR3 is TGTGCCAGCAGCGGCAAATTCCCAGGGGACAGGGGGAACACTGAAGCTTTCTTT. Full variable domain (outside the CDR3, taken from reference TRBV7-9 and TRBJ1-1): DTGVSQNPRHKITKRGQNVTFRCDPISEHNRLYWYRQTLGQGPEFLTYFQNEAQLEKSRLLSDRFSAERPKGSFSTLEIQRTEQGDSAMYLCASSGKFPGDRGNTEAFFGQGTRLTVV.

The rearrangement links TRBV30 to TRBJ1-3, with TRBD1 identical over 7 bases. Germline CDR1 and CDR2: GTSNPN and SVGIG (reference sequence). CDR3 size: 15 residues. J gave up 4 bases and V 3 bases, and 9 bases lay outside the gene matches. CDR3 residues: CAWRKQQGRGNTIYF. CDR3 nucleotide sequence: TGTGCCTGGAGGAAACAACAGGGGAGAGGAAACACCATATATTTT.